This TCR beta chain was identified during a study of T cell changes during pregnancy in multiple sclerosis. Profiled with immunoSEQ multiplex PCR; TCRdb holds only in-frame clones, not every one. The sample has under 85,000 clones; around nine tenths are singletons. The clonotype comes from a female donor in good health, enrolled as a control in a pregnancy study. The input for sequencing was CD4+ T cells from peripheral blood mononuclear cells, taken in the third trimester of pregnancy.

The CDR3 DNA reads TGCGCCAGCAGTCGGACTAGCGGGGGGAACAATGAGCAGTTCTTC. Its translation: CASSRTSGGNNEQFF. The gene calls are TRBV5-1 and TRBJ2-1; 14 nucleotides align to TRBD2. The CDR3 spans 15 residues. V lost 5 bases and J lost 5; bases outside the gene matches: 3. Germline values: CDR1 SGHRS, CDR2 YFSETQ.